One and the same sample provided the 29 T cell receptor beta chains below, sequenced in a study of T cells after posttransplantation cyclophosphamide. Busulfan-fludarabine conditioning, marrow transplant, and cyclophosphamide on days +3 and +4 were administered. Assay used: immunoSEQ multiplex PCR; TCRdb lists only in-frame clones, some missing. Seen here are around 2,400 clones, roughly 85% observed once, and the top ten hold about 25%. This specimen consisted of PBMCs, obtained after allogeneic stem cell transplant with posttransplant cyclophosphamide. Every receptor here comes from a male patient between 25 and 39 years old who received an allogeneic stem cell transplant from a related donor, was CMV-positive, and had acute GVHD only. Some T cells may have originated in the graft donor.

Note on this clone: Since a much larger clone is just one base distant, this may be a read error. The chain has TRBV5-7 and TRBJ1-1, with 9 positions matching TRBD1. TRBV5-7 is identified as an open reading frame with a role that is uncertain. Trimming cost V 3 bases and J 4 bases; bases outside gene matches: 7. The CDR3 runs 15 residues. CDR3 amino acids: CASSSIRTGATEAFF. DNA for the CDR3: TGTGCCAGCAGCTCGATTAGGACAGGGGCCACTGAAGCTTTCTTT.

This clone rates as large. The chain is built from TRBV27 and TRBJ2-3; the D gene is possibly TRBD1 (6 bases). The CDR3 is 16 residues long. V was clipped by 5 bases and J by 1 base, with 16 bases between them. Germline V gene lookup returns CDR1 MNHEY and CDR2 SMNVEV (reference sequence). For the CDR3, the DNA is TGTGCCAGCAGTAACCAGGTGGGGGCCGGCACAGATACGCAGTATTTT. It codes for CASSNQVGAGTDTQYF.

This chain uses TRBV5-1 with TRBJ1-1; TRBD1 matches at 8 bases. The germline V gene has CDR1 SGHRS and CDR2 YFSETQ. The CDR3 loop spans 16 amino acids. V gave up 4 bases and J gave up 1 base; unmatched junction bases: 9. CDR3 DNA: TGCGCCAGCAGCCCCACAGCGACAGGGGAGAACACTGAAGCTTTCTTT. Its protein product is CASSPTATGENTEAFF.

On this clone itself: The same CDR3 also results from other DNA sequences found in this sample. The V call is TRBV2, the J call TRBJ2-7; 7 nucleotides line up with TRBD1. The CDR3 spans 15 residues. Germline CDR1 SNHLY, CDR2 FYNNEI. J was trimmed by 4 bases and V by 2 bases; bases with no gene match: 8. The CDR3 is CASSERDREGYEQYF. The CDR3 nucleotides read TGTGCCAGCAGTGAAAGGGACAGAGAAGGATACGAGCAGTACTTC.

The chain carries TRBV21-1 and TRBJ2-2; TRBD1 was called by the table and not checked on the DNA. TRBV21-1 is noted as a pseudogene. The CDR3 consists of 15 residues. This chain's CDR3 is CARRVRQGGTGELFF. The CDR3 DNA follows: TGTGCCAGGAGAGTGAGACAGGGCGGCACCGGGGAGCTGTTTTTT.

This rearrangement joins TRBV29-1 to TRBJ2-5, with TRBD2 matching over 13 bases. The V gene end was trimmed by 6 bases and the J gene end by 5 bases; junction bases not matched to a gene: 3. This CDR3 spans 13 amino acids. Germline values: CDR1 SQVTM, CDR2 ANQGSEA. Here the CDR3 reads CSVGLAGVETQYF. In DNA, the CDR3 is TGCAGCGTCGGACTAGCGGGGGTCGAGACCCAGTACTTC.

This clone is a singleton in its sample. This chain joins TRBV7-9 and TRBJ2-5; a weak D match, TRBD1 (5 bases). The V end was cut by 6 bases, the J end by 0 bases, with 14 bases between. The germline V gene has CDR1 SEHNR and CDR2 FQNEAQ (reference sequence). This CDR3 is 15 amino acids long. CDR3 DNA sequence: TGTGCCAGCAGTTCACCAGGACAATACCAAGAGACCCAGTACTTC. This translates into CASSSPGQYQETQYF.

This clone was found a few times. The V gene is TRBV11-2, the J gene TRBJ2-2; TRBD2 might be the D (7 bases). The CDR3 loop spans 15 amino acids. Deletions cut 7 bases from V and 6 bases from J, with 18 bases between. Germline V gene sequence: CDR1 SGHAT, CDR2 FQNNGV. In DNA form, the CDR3 reads TGTGCCAGCATCACTAACGGGGGGCTGGCCGGGGAGCTGTTTTTT. Translating gives CASITNGGLAGELFF.

The V and J genes are TRBV19 and TRBJ1-2, with 8 nucleotides matching TRBD1. Germline V gene lookup returns CDR1 LNHDA and CDR2 SQIVND (reference sequence). This CDR3 region has 15 residues. J was trimmed by 3 bases and V by 7 bases; bases with no gene match: 10. CDR3: CASTPGQGVYYGYTF. Written as DNA, the CDR3 is TGTGCCAGTACCCCCGGACAGGGAGTATACTATGGCTACACCTTC. The entire variable domain, with the rest obtained from reference TRBV19 and TRBJ1-2, is as follows: DGGITQSPKYLFRKEGQNVTLSCEQNLNHDAMYWYRQDPGQGLRLIYYSQIVNDFQKGDIAEGYSVSREKKESFPLTVTSAQKNPTAFYLCASTPGQGVYYGYTFGSGTRLTVV.

The V gene is TRBV6-1, the J gene TRBJ1-5; no clear D. The CDR3 consists of 13 residues. Germline V lookup: CDR1 MNHNS, CDR2 SASEGT. Trimming took 8 bases from V and 4 from J, leaving 12 bases between them. DNA of the CDR3: TGTGCCAGCCGGTTACAGCAAAATCAGCCCCAGCATTTT. This encodes CASRLQQNQPQHF.

The J gene is TRBJ2-3, the V gene TRBV5-4; possible D gene TRBD1, 6 bases. V lost 3 bases and J lost 7, with 12 bases in between. The CDR3 length is 13 residues. Germline V lookup: CDR1 SGHNT, CDR2 YYREEE (reference sequence). This chain's CDR3 is CASSSDSPYTQYF. The DNA for the CDR3 is TGTGCCAGCAGCTCGGACAGTCCGTATACGCAGTATTTT.

The V call is TRBV9, the J call TRBJ1-2, with D hard to call. The CDR3 sequence is 12 residues long. V dropped 7 bases and J dropped 4 bases, with 11 bases sitting between them. The V gene's germline CDR1 is SGDLS and CDR2 YYNGEE. The CDR3 DNA sequence: TGTGCCAGCGCGAGGGATTCCTATGGCTACACCTTC. As protein: CASARDSYGYTF. Drawing the rest from reference TRBV9 and TRBJ1-2, the complete variable domain is DSGVTQTPKHLITATGQRVTLRCSPRSGDLSVYWYQQSLDQGLQFLIQYYNGEERAKGNILERFSAQQFPDLHSELNLSSLELGDSALYFCASARDSYGYTFGSGTRLTVV.

V usage is TRBV2 and J usage is TRBJ1-1; TRBD1 agrees at 8 bases. V lost 6 bases to trimming and J lost 1 base; unmatched junction nucleotides: 4. CDR3 length equals 14 residues. Germline-derived CDR1 and CDR2 are SNHLY and FYNNEI. CDR3 coding DNA: TGTGCCAGCAGCGGACAGGGTAGGAACACTGAAGCTTTCTTT. Translation: CASSGQGRNTEAFF.

This clone was counted between two and nine times. The V call is TRBV5-4, the J call TRBJ1-6; 10 nucleotides match TRBD1. The CDR3 is 15 residues long. After removal of 3 bases from V and 7 bases from J, the junction contained 4 bases not matched to a gene. Per germline, CDR1 SGHNT and CDR2 YYREEE (reference sequence). The CDR3 region is CASSSDRGLNSPLHF. CDR3 nucleotide sequence: TGTGCCAGCAGCTCCGACAGGGGGCTCAATTCACCCCTCCACTTT.

This chain connects TRBV19 to TRBJ1-1; D not certain. The CDR3 is 14 amino acids. Trimming left V 5 bases short and J 7 bases short, with 17 bases between. Germline CDR1 and CDR2: LNHDA and SQIVND (reference sequence). This chain's CDR3 is CASSGSGVRVEAFF. DNA of the CDR3: TGTGCCAGTAGTGGGTCAGGAGTGAGGGTTGAAGCTTTCTTT.

The gene calls are TRBV7-2 and TRBJ1-3; 8 bases are a match to TRBD1. V lost 4 bases to trimming and J lost 4 bases; unmatched junction nucleotides: 6. This CDR3 comprises 15 residues. CDR1 is SGHTA and CDR2 is FQGNSA in the germline V gene. This CDR3 is CASSSATGAGNTIYF. CDR3 sequence (DNA): TGTGCCAGCAGCTCAGCGACAGGGGCCGGAAACACCATATATTTT.

The chain carries TRBV5-6 and TRBJ2-7, with 8 bases fitting TRBD1. CDR1 and CDR2 (germline): SGHDT, YYEEEE. CDR3 length: 12 residues. J was trimmed by 3 bases and V by 5 bases; bases with no gene match: 1. The CDR3 loop is CASRGQGYEQYF. The CDR3 DNA is TGTGCCAGCAGAGGACAGGGCTACGAGCAGTACTTC.

The chain joins TRBV9 to TRBJ2-5, with 8 bases fitting TRBD2. The V and J ends lost 2 bases and 5 bases, in that order; junction bases with no gene match: 5. In germline, CDR1 is SGDLS, CDR2 YYNGEE. CDR3 length: 14 amino acids. The CDR3 DNA reads as TGTGCCAGCAGCGTCGGGGGGGCTCGGGAGACCCAGTACTTC. Amino acid sequence: CASSVGGARETQYF.

The table lists this clone with a few counts. This chain connects TRBV15 to TRBJ2-5; a possible D gene is TRBD2 (6 bases). The CDR3 contains 13 residues. Germline V CDR1 and CDR2: LNHNV, YYDKDF (reference sequence). Deletions cut 9 bases from V and 5 bases from J, with 16 bases between. The CDR3 nucleotides read TGTGCCACGGGGGACTCACCCGGGGAGACCCAGTACTTC. Its protein product is CATGDSPGETQYF.

This clone was recorded only once. The gene calls are TRBV15 and TRBJ1-5, with D hard to call. In germline, CDR1 is LNHNV, CDR2 YYDKDF (reference sequence). The CDR3 has 14 residues. V lost 0 bases and J lost 6, with 9 bases in between. The CDR3 here is CATSREGWAQPQHF. In DNA form, the CDR3 reads TGTGCCACCAGCAGAGAAGGATGGGCTCAGCCCCAGCATTTT.

V usage is TRBV19 and J usage is TRBJ2-1, with TRBD1 identical over 11 bases. V lost 10 bases, J lost 9 bases, and 14 bases stayed unmatched. Per germline, CDR1 LNHDA and CDR2 SQIVND (reference sequence). The CDR3 covers 15 residues. The CDR3 reads CATDARDRGIAEQFF. For the CDR3, the DNA is TGTGCCACCGATGCCCGGGACAGGGGGATCGCTGAGCAGTTCTTC.

V usage is TRBV6-5 and J usage is TRBJ1-2; D possibly corresponds to TRBD1 (5 bases). Trimming stripped 0 bases from V and 5 bases from J, with 7 bases between. The CDR3 contains 13 residues. The germline V gene has CDR1 MNHEY and CDR2 SVGAGI. This chain's CDR3 is CASSYSTAYGYTF. CDR3 nucleotides: TGTGCCAGCAGTTACTCGACAGCATATGGCTACACCTTC.

CDR3 in amino acids: CASSPRQHLNTEAFF. The DNA for the CDR3 is TGTGCCAGCAGTCCCCGACAGCACCTGAACACTGAAGCTTTCTTT. This chain joins TRBV6-6 and TRBJ1-1; a possible D gene is TRBD1 (5 bases). V was trimmed by 5 bases and J by 0 bases, leaving 13 bases between them. The CDR3 covers 15 residues. Germline CDR1 is MNHNY and CDR2 is SVGAGI (reference sequence).

This rearrangement joins TRBV18 to TRBJ2-5, with 9 bases identical to TRBD1. The length of the CDR3 is 15 residues. Unmatched junction bases numbered 4, after V lost 3 bases and J lost 2 bases. From germline, CDR1 is KGHSH and CDR2 LQKENI. The CDR3 spells CASSPRDRGQETQYF. DNA of the CDR3: TGTGCCAGCTCACCTCGTGACAGGGGGCAAGAGACCCAGTACTTC.

The V and J genes are TRBV11-2 and TRBJ1-5, with 7 bases identical to TRBD1. Unmatched junction bases numbered 15, after V lost 6 bases and J lost 1 base. CDR1 and CDR2 (germline): SGHAT, FQNNGV. The CDR3 is made up of 18 amino acids. The DNA of the CDR3 is TGTGCCAGCAGTTTCAACTTGACAGGGAGGAAGAGCAATCAGCCCCAGCATTTT. It yields the protein CASSFNLTGRKSNQPQHF.

This chain joins TRBV5-4 and TRBJ2-3; the match to TRBD1 covers 9 bases. V trimming: 2 bases; J trimming: 4 bases; junction bases outside the gene matches: 2. Per germline, CDR1 SGHNT and CDR2 YYREEE (reference sequence). This CDR3 contains 14 residues. CDR3 DNA sequence: TGTGCCAGCAGCTTTGGGACAGGGCCAGATACGCAGTATTTT. It is translated as CASSFGTGPDTQYF.

The genes are TRBV11-1 and TRBJ2-1, with D possibly matching TRBD1 (5 bases). Trimming stripped 1 base from V and 4 bases from J, with 11 bases between. This CDR3 is 15 amino acids long. Germline V CDR1 and CDR2: SGHAT, FQDESV (reference sequence). The CDR3, as DNA: TGTGCCAGCAGCTTAGACTGGGGCCGGTACAATGAGCAGTTCTTC. This codes for CASSLDWGRYNEQFF.

V usage is TRBV30 and J usage is TRBJ1-2; D ambiguous. Trimming stripped 4 bases from V and 2 bases from J, with 8 bases between. Per germline, CDR1 GTSNPN and CDR2 SVGIG (reference sequence). The CDR3 consists of 12 residues. CDR3 in amino acids: CAWNGRNYGYTF. CDR3 sequence (DNA): TGTGCCTGGAACGGTCGCAACTATGGCTACACCTTC.

The DNA of the CDR3 is TGTGCCATCAGTGAGTATGAGAATCAGCCCCAGCATTTT. This codes for CAISEYENQPQHF. This chain links TRBV10-3 with TRBJ1-5; no firm D call. Per germline, CDR1 ENHRY and CDR2 SYGVKD. The CDR3 spans 13 residues. With 1 base removed from V and 4 bases from J, the gap between germline ends came to 5 bases.